The 20 T cell receptor beta chains presented below share a single source sample, sequenced in a study of regulatory T cells in long-lasting Graves disease. According to the study, TCR beta libraries were built with iRepertoire HTBI primers and CDR3-region Arm-PCR. TCRdb reprocessed the multiplex PCR reads with MiXCR, giving one entry per CDR3 protein. This table holds some 250,000 distinct CDR3 sequences, 18% found once. Specified time point: newly diagnosed GD, antithyroid drugs for less than 3 months. PBMC RNA served as the TCR library source. The same specimen was also included in a second study, on T cells in Graves' hyperthyroidism and ophthalmopathy.

This material consisted of peripheral blood mononuclear cells (PBMCs), taken at new diagnosis, from a patient treated with antithyroid drugs. The source of these receptors is a young woman with Graves disease.

This chain joins TRBV7-2 and TRBJ1-4, with D unresolved. Germline V gene sequence: CDR1 SGHTA, CDR2 FQGNSA. V lost 1 base, J lost 8 bases, and 8 bases lay in between. This CDR3 spans 13 amino acids. The CDR3 nucleotides are TGTGCCAGCAGCTTAGGGGCCAGCGAAAAACTGTTTTTT. It encodes CASSLGASEKLFF.

This clonotype was observed a few times. The CDR3: CSAPEWTSGSALEETQYF. CDR3 nucleotides: TGCAGTGCGCCAGAATGGACTAGCGGGTCAGCACTGGAAGAGACCCAGTACTTC. The V gene is TRBV20-1, the J gene TRBJ2-5; 11 positions agree with TRBD2. Germline lookup yields CDR1 DFQATT and CDR2 SNEGSKA (reference sequence). The CDR3 spans 18 residues. Trimming took 6 bases from V and 3 from J; bases not matched to a gene: 18.

The rearrangement uses TRBV29-1 and TRBJ2-3; 8 nucleotides line up with TRBD1. Trimming removed 7 bases from V and 8 bases from J; junction bases left unmatched: 11. This CDR3 has 13 amino acids. Germline V lookup: CDR1 SQVTM, CDR2 ANQGSEA. This CDR3 is CSADRGEGGTQYF. In DNA, the CDR3 is TGCAGCGCAGACAGGGGTGAAGGGGGTACGCAGTATTTT.

The chain is built from TRBV29-1 and TRBJ2-3; no firm D call. The CDR3 covers 12 residues. V was shortened by 3 bases and J by 8 bases, with 12 bases between the two germline ends. Per germline, CDR1 SQVTM and CDR2 ANQGSEA. The CDR3 DNA reads TGCAGCGTTGAGCCGGACCTTGGTACGCAGTATTTT. It yields the protein CSVEPDLGTQYF.

This clonotype has a count of ten or more. The CDR3 here is CASSGTGNIQYF. DNA for the CDR3: TGTGCCAGCAGCGGGACAGGCAACATTCAGTACTTC. The J gene is TRBJ2-4, the V gene TRBV7-2; 8 positions match TRBD1. The CDR3 contains 12 residues. Germline CDR1 is SGHTA and CDR2 is FQGNSA. V was clipped by 5 bases and J by 7 bases; unmatched bases: 1. Complete variable domain (other parts from reference TRBV7-2 and TRBJ2-4): GAGVSQSPSNKVTEKGKDVELRCDPISGHTALYWYRQSLGQGLEFLIYFQGNSAPDKSGLPSDRFSAERTGGSVSTLTIQRTQQEDSAVYLCASSGTGNIQYFGAGTRLSVL.

In its sample, this clonotype was seen many times. The chain has TRBV2 and TRBJ1-1; possibly TRBD1 for D (6 bases). CDR3 length equals 16 residues. CDR1 is SNHLY and CDR2 is FYNNEI in the germline V gene. Trimming took 5 bases from V and 0 from J, leaving 16 bases between them. CDR3 loop: CASSYPRNRVNTEAFF. CDR3 nucleotide sequence: TGTGCCAGCAGTTACCCGAGGAACAGGGTGAACACTGAAGCTTTCTTT.

This clonotype was observed many times. The CDR3 protein is CASSPRRGRGYTF. CDR3 coding DNA: TGTGCCAGCAGCCCCCGTCGGGGAAGGGGCTACACCTTC. The chain is built from TRBV13 and TRBJ1-2; no definite D call. The CDR3 loop spans 13 amino acids. Germline-derived CDR1 and CDR2 are PRHDT and FYEKMQ (reference sequence). V lost 5 bases and J 8 bases, leaving 15 bases between the germline ends.

This clonotype was seen ten or more times. The CDR3 bases are TGTGCCAGCTCACCACGGGGGACAGGGAGCAATCAGCCCCAGCATTTT. Translated: CASSPRGTGSNQPQHF. The V gene is TRBV18, the J gene TRBJ1-5, with TRBD1 identical over 9 bases. There are 16 residues in the CDR3. Germline values: CDR1 KGHSH, CDR2 LQKENI. J lost 1 base, V lost 1 base, and 2 bases had no gene match.

In the case of this clonotype: This is likely an artifact of a read error, given a far larger clone one base away. The chain links TRBV20-1 to TRBJ2-5; 9 nucleotides match TRBD2. TRBJ2-1 matches the DNA end more closely, so the J call is doubtful. From germline, CDR1 is DFQATT and CDR2 SNEGSKA (reference sequence). CDR3 size: 15 residues. In nucleotides, the CDR3 is TGCAGTGCCTATCGACTAGCGGAGAACTACAATGAGCAGTTCTTC. It yields the protein CSAYRLAENYNEQFF.

Worth noting for this clonotype: A clone one base away is much larger, so this may be a read error. The chain carries TRBV6-9 and TRBJ2-7; 13 bases line up with TRBD2. The CDR3 extends over 17 amino acids. Germline V gives CDR1 MNHGY, CDR2 SVAAGI. With V trimmed by 3 bases and J by 7 bases, 12 bases remained unmatched. CDR3 protein: CASSYQRPTSGGSEQYF. DNA of the CDR3: TGTGCCAGCAGTTACCAACGCCCGACTAGCGGGGGGAGTGAGCAGTACTTC.

This clonotype was seen at least ten times. V gene TRBV5-1 combines with J gene TRBJ1-3, with a weak D call TRBD1 (5 bases). Looked up from germline, CDR1 is SGHRS and CDR2 is YFSETQ. The CDR3 sequence is 17 residues long. V was trimmed by 4 bases and J by 0 bases, leaving 17 bases between them. The CDR3 protein is CASSQPGLRDSGNTIYF. The CDR3 DNA is TGCGCCAGCAGCCAACCGGGACTTAGGGACTCTGGAAACACCATATATTTT. Full variable domain (missing parts from reference TRBV5-1 and TRBJ1-3): KAGVTQTPRYLIKTRGQQVTLSCSPISGHRSVSWYQQTPGQGLQFLFEYFSETQRNKGNFPGRFSGRQFSNSRSEMNVSTLELGDSALYLCASSQPGLRDSGNTIYFGEGSWLTVV.

This rearrangement joins TRBV20-1 to TRBJ1-5, with no clear D. This CDR3 spans 14 amino acids. Germline-derived CDR1 and CDR2 are DFQATT and SNEGSKA (reference sequence). The V and J ends lost 6 bases and 2 bases respectively, with 14 bases between them. In DNA, the CDR3 is TGCAGTGCCATGGGCCTCCGAGGCAATCAGCCCCAGCATTTT. It translates to CSAMGLRGNQPQHF.

This clonotype was picked up many times. CDR3 DNA: TGCAGTGCTAGGGATTTGACGACTAACTATGGCTACACCTTC. It yields the protein CSARDLTTNYGYTF. The chain links TRBV20-1 to TRBJ1-2, with D unresolved. Germline assignment: CDR1 DFQATT and CDR2 SNEGSKA (reference sequence). The germline V and J ends were trimmed by 3 bases and 0 bases, with 11 bases remaining between them. The CDR3 contains 14 residues.

V usage is TRBV12-3 or TRBV12-4 and J usage is TRBJ2-1, with D possibly being TRBD2 (6 bases). The CDR3 spans 16 residues. Trimming shortened V by 6 bases and J by 3 bases, and 18 bases separated the two germline ends. CDR3: CASSPIPAGVYNEQFF. As DNA, the CDR3 is TGTGCCAGCAGCCCGATCCCAGCGGGTGTCTACAATGAGCAGTTCTTC.

This clonotype has ten or more counts. The gene calls are TRBV5-8 and TRBJ1-1; D is unresolved. V dropped 2 bases and J dropped 2 bases, with 19 bases sitting between them. Looked up from germline, CDR1 is SGHTS and CDR2 is YDEGEE. The CDR3 covers 17 residues. The CDR3 loop is CASSLAQTSVRNTEAFF. The DNA for the CDR3 is TGTGCCAGCAGCTTAGCGCAAACCTCAGTAAGAAACACTGAAGCTTTCTTT.

V is TRBV29-1 and J is TRBJ2-7, with TRBD1 matching 8 bases. The germline gives CDR1 SQVTM, CDR2 ANQGSEA. The CDR3 covers 13 residues. J was trimmed by 6 bases and V by 7 bases; bases with no gene match: 11. The CDR3 nucleotides read TGCAGCGCCGTAGGACAGGGAGCCCTCGAGCAGTACTTC. Its protein is CSAVGQGALEQYF.

The chain is built from TRBV2 and TRBJ2-3; 14 bases line up with TRBD2. This CDR3 is 19 amino acids long. CDR1 is SNHLY, CDR2 FYNNEI, per germline. V was clipped by 6 bases and J by 4 bases; unmatched bases: 15. The CDR3, as DNA: TGTGCCAGCAGAATTACGTCCCGACTAGCGGGGGGGCGATCAGATACGCAGTATTTT. This translates into CASRITSRLAGGRSDTQYF.

This clonotype was recorded many times. The V and J genes are TRBV20-1 and TRBJ1-2; TRBD1 might be the D (6 bases). The CDR3 contains 14 residues. Between the trimmed V and J ends, which lost 6 bases and 2 bases, there was a span of 16 bases. Germline-derived CDR1 and CDR2 are DFQATT and SNEGSKA (reference sequence). CDR3 sequence: CSAWTSGVNYGYTF. The CDR3 DNA follows: TGCAGTGCCTGGACCTCAGGGGTCAACTATGGCTACACCTTC.

At least ten counts were recorded for this clonotype. This rearrangement joins TRBV7-9 to TRBJ1-2; D not resolved. Germline CDR1 reads SEHNR; CDR2 reads FQNEAQ (reference sequence). The CDR3 runs 11 residues. Trimming stripped 1 base from V and 6 bases from J, with 3 bases between. This CDR3 reads CASSLVDGYTF. The CDR3 bases are TGTGCCAGCAGCTTAGTCGATGGCTACACCTTC.

This clonotype was found many times. This chain connects TRBV10-3 to TRBJ1-2, with 9 bases identical to TRBD1. The CDR3 runs to 16 residues. The V segment lost 0 bases and the J segment 8 bases; nucleotides outside the gene matches: 10. CDR1 and CDR2 from the germline V gene are ENHRY and SYGVKD. The CDR3 DNA follows: TGTGCCATCAGTGAGTCGAGTTCCGGGACAGGGTACGGCTACACCTTC. Its protein product is CAISESSSGTGYGYTF.